Described below is a single T cell receptor beta chain sequence and its context. Profiling relied on immunoSEQ multiplex PCR, and the TCRdb table lists in-frame clones only, not all of them. The table has more than 95,000 clones, around 92% seen once. The CDR3 length is 15 residues. Germline CDR1 SGHRS, CDR2 YFSETQ. The V and J ends lost 0 bases and 6 bases, in that order; junction bases with no gene match: 4. The data stem from a study of control samples from healthy donors and cancer patients. This TCR was sampled from a man older than 75 with head and neck cancer. The chain links TRBV5-1 to TRBJ1-4; 8 positions agree with TRBD1. Sequencing input: PBMCs. The CDR3 here is CASSLEGQGHEKLFF. As DNA, the CDR3 is TGCGCCAGCAGCTTGGAAGGACAGGGACATGAAAAACTGTTTTTT.